This TCR beta chain was profiled in a study of T-cell reconstitution after alpha-beta-depleted transplantation in children. Study conclusions and caveats: TCRbeta diversity was high at day 60 in some patients (a result of surviving recipient T cells and thymic progenitors).

It was with unique molecular identifiers that the TCRbeta library was prepared. TCRdb independently ran MiXCR on the PCR reads; one entry per CDR3 protein. Of around 490,000 distinct CDR3 sequences in the sample, over 10% are singletons; the top ten hold approximately 14%. Trimming left V 8 bases short and J 5 bases short, with 18 bases between. The CDR3 extends over 14 amino acids. The sample holds many counts of this clonotype. The antigen remains unidentified. The source material was PBMCs, mostly from graft donor cells, sampled 180 days after TCRalphabeta/CD19-depleted stem cell transplant. The genes are TRBV12-3 or TRBV12-4 and TRBJ1-1; D may be TRBD1 (5 bases). The sequence came from a female patient between 2 and 15 years old who had a stem cell transplant for aplastic anemia, so the T cells may come from the graft donor. The CDR3 region is CASENPGGRTEAFF. The CDR3 DNA is TGTGCCAGCGAGAACCCGGGGGGTAGGACTGAAGCTTTCTTT.